The source of this T cell receptor (beta chain) is a study of T cell responses to AZD1222 COVID-19 vaccine. CDR1 GTSNPN and CDR2 SVGIG come from the germline V gene (reference sequence). V shed 3 bases and J shed 10 bases, with 15 bases lying between them. The CDR3 runs to 12 residues. Measured with immunoSEQ multiplex PCR; TCRdb has only the in-frame clones, and not every one. The sample has 150,000 to 200,000 clones; roughly 88% are singletons. The chain uses TRBV30 and TRBJ1-2; D might be TRBD1 (6 bases). The specimen comprised peripheral blood, sampled 28 days after the second AZD1222 dose. This receptor was taken from an adult who received the AZD1222 COVID-19 vaccine. This CDR3 is CAWSSDRTLYTF. In DNA, the CDR3 is TGTGCCTGGAGCTCCGACAGGACTCTCTACACCTTC.